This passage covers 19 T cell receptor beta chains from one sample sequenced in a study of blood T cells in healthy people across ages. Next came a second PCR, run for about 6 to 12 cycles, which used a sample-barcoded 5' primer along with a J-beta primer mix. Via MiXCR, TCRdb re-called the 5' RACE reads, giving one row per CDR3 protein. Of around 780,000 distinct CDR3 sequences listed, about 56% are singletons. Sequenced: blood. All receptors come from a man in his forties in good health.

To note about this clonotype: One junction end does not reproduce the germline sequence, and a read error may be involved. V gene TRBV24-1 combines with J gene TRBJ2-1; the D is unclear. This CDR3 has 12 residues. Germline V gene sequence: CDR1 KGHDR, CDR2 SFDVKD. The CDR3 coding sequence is TGTGCCAGCAGTGGGCCCTACAATGAGCAGTTCTTC. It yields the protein CASSGPYNEQFF.

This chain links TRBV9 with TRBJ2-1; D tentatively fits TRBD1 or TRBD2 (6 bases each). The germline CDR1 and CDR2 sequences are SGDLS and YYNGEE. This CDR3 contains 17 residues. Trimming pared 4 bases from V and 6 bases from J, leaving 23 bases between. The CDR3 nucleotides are TGTGCCAGCAGCCATACTCGGACAGTCTCCGGGGGCAATGAGCAGTTCTTC. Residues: CASSHTRTVSGGNEQFF.

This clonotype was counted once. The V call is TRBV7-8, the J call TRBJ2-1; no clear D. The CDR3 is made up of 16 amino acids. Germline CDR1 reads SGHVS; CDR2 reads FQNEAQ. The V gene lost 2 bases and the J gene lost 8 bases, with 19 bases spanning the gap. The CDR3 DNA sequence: TGTGCCAGCAGCTTATTGTTAGGGCCCTACAATGATGAGCAGTTCTTC. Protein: CASSLLLGPYNDEQFF.

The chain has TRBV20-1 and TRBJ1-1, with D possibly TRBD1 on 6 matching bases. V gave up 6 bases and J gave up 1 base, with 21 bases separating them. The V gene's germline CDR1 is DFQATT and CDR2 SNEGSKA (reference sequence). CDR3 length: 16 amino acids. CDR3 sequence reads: CSAPRTVALTNTEAFF. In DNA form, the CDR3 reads TGCAGTGCGCCTAGGACAGTTGCCCTCACGAACACTGAAGCTTTCTTT.

The CDR3 nucleotides read TGTGCCAGCAGTTTGACTAGAGGCCGTGAGCAGTTCTTC. This translates into CASSLTRGREQFF. J is TRBJ2-1 and V is TRBV27; tentatively, D is TRBD2 (6 bases). V was clipped by 3 bases and J by 9 bases, with 12 bases between them. Germline V gives CDR1 MNHEY, CDR2 SMNVEV (reference sequence). This CDR3 spans 13 amino acids.

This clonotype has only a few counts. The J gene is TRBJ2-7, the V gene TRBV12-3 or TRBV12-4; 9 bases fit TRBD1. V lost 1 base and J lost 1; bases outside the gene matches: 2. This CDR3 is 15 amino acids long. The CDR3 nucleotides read TGTGCCAGCAGTTTAGGGGACAGGGTATCCTACGAGCAGTACTTC. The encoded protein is CASSLGDRVSYEQYF.

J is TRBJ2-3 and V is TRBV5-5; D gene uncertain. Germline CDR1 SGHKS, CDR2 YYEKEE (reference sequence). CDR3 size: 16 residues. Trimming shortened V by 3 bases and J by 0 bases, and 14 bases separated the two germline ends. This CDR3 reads CASSSFSAPSTDTQYF. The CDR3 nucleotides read TGTGCCAGCAGCTCATTCAGCGCGCCCAGCACAGATACGCAGTATTTT.

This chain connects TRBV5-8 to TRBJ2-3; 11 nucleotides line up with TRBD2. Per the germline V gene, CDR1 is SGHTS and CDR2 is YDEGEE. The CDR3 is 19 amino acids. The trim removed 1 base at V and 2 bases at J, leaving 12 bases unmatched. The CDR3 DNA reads TGTGCCAGCAGCTTGCCACCGACCCTAGCGGGAGGAGACACAGATACGCAGTATTTT. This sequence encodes CASSLPPTLAGGDTDTQYF.

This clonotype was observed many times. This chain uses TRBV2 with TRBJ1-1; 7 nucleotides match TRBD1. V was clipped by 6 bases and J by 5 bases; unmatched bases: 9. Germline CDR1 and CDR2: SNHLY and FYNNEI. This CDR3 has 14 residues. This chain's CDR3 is CASRADRERTEAFF. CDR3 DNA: TGTGCCAGCAGGGCCGACAGGGAAAGGACTGAAGCTTTCTTT.

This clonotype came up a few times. In nucleotides, the CDR3 is TGCAGTGCTAGGCCCTCCGGGACAGGGTTCAATCAGCCCCAGCATTTT. This sequence encodes CSARPSGTGFNQPQHF. The chain combines TRBV20-1 with TRBJ1-5; 9 bases line up with TRBD1. The J segment lost 3 bases and the V segment lost 3 bases, leaving 9 bases of the junction unmatched. This CDR3 spans 16 amino acids. Germline assignment: CDR1 DFQATT and CDR2 SNEGSKA (reference sequence).

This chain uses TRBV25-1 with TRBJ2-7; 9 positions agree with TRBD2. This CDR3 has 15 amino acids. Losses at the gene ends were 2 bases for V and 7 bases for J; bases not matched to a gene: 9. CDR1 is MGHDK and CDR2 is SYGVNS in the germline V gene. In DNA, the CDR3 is TGTGCCAGCAGTGAAAGAGGGCGGGAGGGCTATGAGCAGTACTTC. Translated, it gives CASSERGREGYEQYF.

In nucleotides, the CDR3 is TGTGCCAGCAGTTCACACCTGGGCCCGGACAATGAGCAGTACTTC. It specifies CASSSHLGPDNEQYF. The chain couples TRBV12-3 or TRBV12-4 to TRBJ2-5; perhaps TRBD1 as D (5 bases). The CDR3 sequence is 15 residues long. V was trimmed by 4 bases and J by 11 bases, leaving 23 bases between them.

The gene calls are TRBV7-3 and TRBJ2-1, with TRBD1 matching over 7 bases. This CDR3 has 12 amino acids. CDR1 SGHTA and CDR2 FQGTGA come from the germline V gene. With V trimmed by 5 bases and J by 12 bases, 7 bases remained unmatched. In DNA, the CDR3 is TGTGCCAGCAGCCTAGCCCAGGGGGTGCAGTTCTTC. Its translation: CASSLAQGVQFF.

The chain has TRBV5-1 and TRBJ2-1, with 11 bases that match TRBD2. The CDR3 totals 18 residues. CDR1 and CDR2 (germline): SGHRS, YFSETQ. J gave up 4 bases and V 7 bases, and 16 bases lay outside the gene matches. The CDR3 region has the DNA TGCGCCAGCCAAAATCAGGGACTAGCGGTTAGAACGTACAATGAGCAGTTCTTC. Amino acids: CASQNQGLAVRTYNEQFF.

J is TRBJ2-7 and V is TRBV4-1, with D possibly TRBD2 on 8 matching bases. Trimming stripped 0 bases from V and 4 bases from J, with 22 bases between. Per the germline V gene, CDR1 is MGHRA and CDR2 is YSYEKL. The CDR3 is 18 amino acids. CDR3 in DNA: TGCGCCAGCAGCCAAGAGGTCGTTAGCGGGACAGCTTCTTACGAGCAGTACTTC. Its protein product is CASSQEVVSGTASYEQYF.

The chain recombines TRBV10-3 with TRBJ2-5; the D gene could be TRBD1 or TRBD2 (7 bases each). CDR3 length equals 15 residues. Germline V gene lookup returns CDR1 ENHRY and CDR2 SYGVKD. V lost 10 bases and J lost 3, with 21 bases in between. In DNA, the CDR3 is TGTGCCACCAAGGGAACAGCGGGACAGAAAGAGACCCAGTACTTC. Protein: CATKGTAGQKETQYF.

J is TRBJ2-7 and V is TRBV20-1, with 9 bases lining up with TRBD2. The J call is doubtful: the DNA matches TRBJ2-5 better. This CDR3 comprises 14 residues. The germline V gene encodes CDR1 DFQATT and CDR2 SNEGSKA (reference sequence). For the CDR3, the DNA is TGCAGTGCTATCGGGCTAGCGGGAACAGAGACCCAGTACTTC. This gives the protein CSAIGLAGTETQYF.

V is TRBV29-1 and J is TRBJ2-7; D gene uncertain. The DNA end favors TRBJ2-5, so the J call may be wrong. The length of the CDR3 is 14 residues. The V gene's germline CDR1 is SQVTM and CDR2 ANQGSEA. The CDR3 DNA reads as TGCAGCGTTAAGCCGACATGGGATGGAGAGACCCAGTACTTC. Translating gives CSVKPTWDGETQYF.

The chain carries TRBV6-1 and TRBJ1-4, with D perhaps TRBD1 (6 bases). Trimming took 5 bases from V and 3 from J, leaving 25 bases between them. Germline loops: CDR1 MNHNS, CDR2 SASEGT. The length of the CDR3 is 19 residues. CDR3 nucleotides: TGTGCCAGCAGTAAGGGTCTCAGGGGCGGCACTGCGGCTAATGAAAAACTGTTTTTT. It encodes CASSKGLRGGTAANEKLFF.